Frequency places the clone carrying this T cell receptor beta chain as medium-sized (0.01 to 0.1%). A live/dead marker was used to sort live CSF cells for droplet sequencing. TCRdb re-called the 10x single-cell sequencing reads and gives one entry per CDR3 protein, without DNA. The sample holds under 1,500 distinct CDR3 sequences. Germline V gene lookup returns CDR1 SEHNR and CDR2 FQNEAQ (reference sequence). This CDR3 comprises 15 residues. The data originate from a study of CD8 T cells in cerebrospinal fluid in Alzheimer's disease. Material: cerebrospinal fluid. This sequence originates from a human donor in good health. The chain carries TRBV7-9 and TRBJ1-4; TCRdb proposes TRBD1, but this gene call is untestable without DNA. CDR3 in amino acids: CASSFPGAVFEKLFF.